These 10 T cell receptor beta chains were all obtained from the same sample, sequenced in a study of Ad26.COV2.S vaccination and SARS-CoV-2 variants. Clones were sequenced by immunoSEQ multiplex PCR, and TCRdb holds only the in-frame ones, with some missing. The sample consists of more than 300,000 clones, about 86% of them appearing once. Treatment: around 19 received Ad26.COV2.S at low or high dose, single or two shots; a few received placebo; per-sample allocation not given. Samples analyzed were those drawn on day 63 after the first vaccine or placebo injection. The sample consisted of peripheral blood, taken in a trial of Ad26.COV2.S vaccine versus placebo. These receptors were collected from a person aged 18-60 years who received the Ad26.COV2.S COVID-19 vaccine or a placebo.

V usage is TRBV5-1 and J usage is TRBJ2-7; 7 bases are shared with TRBD1. Germline CDR1 SGHRS, CDR2 YFSETQ. CDR3 size: 13 residues. The junction had 6 bases not matched to a gene; V was cut back by 4 bases and J by 5 bases. The CDR3: CASSPGTAHEQYF. The CDR3 nucleotides read TGCGCCAGCAGCCCTGGGACAGCCCACGAGCAGTACTTC. The full variable domain, completed using reference TRBV5-1 and TRBJ2-7, is KAGVTQTPRYLIKTRGQQVTLSCSPISGHRSVSWYQQTPGQGLQFLFEYFSETQRNKGNFPGRFSGRQFSNSRSEMNVSTLELGDSALYLCASSPGTAHEQYFGPGTRLTVT.

The rearrangement joins TRBV12-3 or TRBV12-4 to TRBJ2-6; D gene uncertain. V lost 3 bases and J 3 bases, leaving 3 bases between the germline ends. CDR3 length equals 13 residues. CDR3 sequence reads: CASSFGGANVLTF. In nucleotides, the CDR3 is TGTGCCAGCAGTTTCGGTGGGGCCAACGTCCTGACTTTC.

J is TRBJ2-7 and V is TRBV18; 7 bases match TRBD1. From germline, CDR1 is KGHSH and CDR2 LQKENI. This CDR3 is built from 13 residues. The V segment lost 7 bases and the J segment 2 bases; nucleotides outside the gene matches: 5. Here the CDR3 reads CASCDRETYEQYF. CDR3 DNA sequence: TGTGCCAGCTGCGACAGGGAGACCTACGAGCAGTACTTC.

The chain carries TRBV18 and TRBJ1-1; 7 bases line up with TRBD1. The CDR3 has 16 amino acids. V lost 5 bases, J lost 5 bases, and 14 bases stayed unmatched. Germline V gives CDR1 KGHSH, CDR2 LQKENI. As DNA, the CDR3 is TGTGCCAGCTCAATTGGTCAGGGGGTCGTTAGGACTGAAGCTTTCTTT. Amino acids: CASSIGQGVVRTEAFF.

In this sample, this clone turned up once. This chain links TRBV4-1 with TRBJ1-2; tentative D call: TRBD1 (6 bases). The CDR3 runs 15 residues. Trimming shortened V by 3 bases and J by 5 bases, and 16 bases separated the two germline ends. Per germline, CDR1 MGHRA and CDR2 YSYEKL. CDR3 sequence reads: CASSQPPDSPYGYTF. CDR3 nucleotide sequence: TGCGCCAGCAGCCAGCCCCCGGACAGCCCTTATGGCTACACCTTC.

The chain carries TRBV5-1 and TRBJ2-2, with 7 positions matching TRBD1. The V and J ends lost 4 bases and 0 bases, in that order; junction bases with no gene match: 3. CDR3 length equals 15 residues. CDR1 SGHRS and CDR2 YFSETQ come from the germline V gene. The CDR3 bases are TGCGCCAGCAGCGGTGGGACAGCGAACACCGGGGAGCTGTTTTTT. Translating it yields CASSGGTANTGELFF.

V is TRBV6-5 and J is TRBJ1-2; 7 nucleotides align to TRBD1. The germline V gene encodes CDR1 MNHEY and CDR2 SVGAGI. CDR3 size: 15 residues. Trimming removed 6 bases from V and 5 bases from J; junction bases left unmatched: 12. Here the CDR3 reads CASSRNWDSAYGYTF. DNA of the CDR3: TGTGCCAGCAGCCGAAATTGGGACAGCGCTTATGGCTACACCTTC.

V gene TRBV9 combines with J gene TRBJ2-5; 8 positions agree with TRBD2. The CDR3 is made up of 15 amino acids. Germline lookup yields CDR1 SGDLS and CDR2 YYNGEE. V was pared by 2 bases and J by 5 bases, with 8 bases of the junction left unmatched. The chain's CDR3 is CASSVRGGTPETQYF. Here the CDR3 DNA reads TGTGCCAGCAGCGTCCGCGGGGGGACCCCCGAGACCCAGTACTTC.

The chain uses TRBV3-1 (or the pseudogene TRBV3-2) and TRBJ1-4, with 7 bases identical to TRBD1. Per germline, CDR1 LGHDT and CDR2 YNNKEL (reference sequence). The V segment lost 2 bases and the J segment 0 bases; nucleotides outside the gene matches: 3. The CDR3 loop spans 16 amino acids. In DNA, the CDR3 is TGTGCCAGCAGCCAATTGGACAGGCCAACTAATGAAAAACTGTTTTTT. Translating gives CASSQLDRPTNEKLFF.

This clone was counted a few times. This chain connects TRBV11-2 to TRBJ2-7; the match to TRBD1 covers 9 bases. The junction had 8 bases not matched to a gene; V was cut back by 5 bases and J by 3 bases. Germline V lookup: CDR1 SGHAT, CDR2 FQNNGV. The CDR3 spans 15 residues. CDR3 in amino acids: CASSPPGTGYYEQYF. CDR3 nucleotide sequence: TGTGCCAGCAGCCCCCCCGGGACAGGGTACTACGAGCAGTACTTC.